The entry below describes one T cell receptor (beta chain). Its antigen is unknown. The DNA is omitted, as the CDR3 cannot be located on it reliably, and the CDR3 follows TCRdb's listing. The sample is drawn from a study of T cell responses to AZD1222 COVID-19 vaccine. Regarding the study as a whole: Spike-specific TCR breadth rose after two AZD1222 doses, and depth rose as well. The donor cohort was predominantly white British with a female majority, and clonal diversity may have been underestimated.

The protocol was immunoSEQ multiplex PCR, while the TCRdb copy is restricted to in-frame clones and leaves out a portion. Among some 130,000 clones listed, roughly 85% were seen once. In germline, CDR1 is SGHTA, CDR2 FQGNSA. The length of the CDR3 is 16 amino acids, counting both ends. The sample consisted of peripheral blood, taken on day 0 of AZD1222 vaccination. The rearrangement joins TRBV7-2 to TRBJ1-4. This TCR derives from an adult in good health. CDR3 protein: CASSFGSGRGNEKLFF.